This record covers a single TCR beta chain. This sample is drawn from a study of blood T cell repertoires in COVID-19. Looking at the study overall: Acute and convalescent COVID-19 specimens originated in the United States, Italy and Spain.

After removal of 8 bases from V and 7 bases from J, the junction contained 12 bases not matched to a gene. Germline loops: CDR1 MDHEN, CDR2 SYDVKM. CDR3 size: 15 residues. In the original workflow: Quantification of nucleated cells was approximated via reference gene primer amplification. Clones were read by immunoSEQ multiplex PCR, and TCRdb kept only the in-frame ones, dropping some. V, J and clone size are taken as reported in that table, and D and trimming were inferred from the DNA itself. The sample shows approximately 250,000 clones, roughly 88% of them seen only once. Study members were between roughly 18 and 89 years old and lived in 20 to 25 US regions.

The chain employs TRBV28 and TRBJ1-5; 9 nucleotides align to TRBD1. Sequenced input: PBMCs or T cells enriched from blood (not recorded which). The origin of this receptor is a woman in her thirties who had recovered from COVID-19. The CDR3 reads CASYSRTGEAQPQHF. The CDR3 DNA reads TGTGCCAGCTATTCCCGGACAGGGGAGGCCCAGCCCCAGCATTTT.